The 25 T cell receptor beta chains listed next were all sequenced from one sample in a study of beta chain features in type 1 diabetes. TCRB transcripts that were expressed got sequenced, as all of the isolated RNA had been reverse transcribed. The data were produced by immunoSEQ multiplex PCR, yet TCRdb's version contains in-frame clones alone and is incomplete. The table has about 160,000 clones, 7% to 10% seen once; the top ten hold 2% to 3%. Sequences were obtained from central memory CD4+ T cells from blood. These receptors came from a woman under 30 in good health.

This clone was picked up a small number of times. The CDR3: CASSLEVGAGELFF. CDR3 nucleotide sequence: TGTGCCAGCAGCTTAGAGGTGGGAGCCGGGGAGCTGTTTTTT. The rearrangement uses TRBV7-9 and TRBJ2-2; TRBD2 might be the D (5 bases). CDR3 length: 14 residues. Trimming removed 1 base from V and 6 bases from J, with 9 bases in between. Per germline, CDR1 SEHNR and CDR2 FQNEAQ (reference sequence). Together with reference TRBV7-9 and TRBJ2-2, the CDR3 gives the full variable domain: DTGVSQNPRHKITKRGQNVTFRCDPISEHNRLYWYRQTLGQGPEFLTYFQNEAQLEKSRLLSDRFSAERPKGSFSTLEIQRTEQGDSAMYLCASSLEVGAGELFFGEGSRLTVL.

The chain's CDR3 is CASSFGGASYNEQFF. The CDR3 DNA follows: TGTGCCAGCAGCTTTGGGGGGGCATCCTACAATGAGCAGTTCTTC. The rearrangement links TRBV7-2 to TRBJ2-1; possible D gene TRBD2, 7 bases. The germline gives CDR1 SGHTA, CDR2 FQGNSA. Deletions cut 3 bases from V and 1 base from J, with 10 bases between. The CDR3 has 15 residues.

Only a few counts were recorded for this clone. This sequence joins TRBV30 and TRBJ2-5, with D possibly matching TRBD1 (5 bases). CDR1 GTSNPN and CDR2 SVGIG come from the germline V gene (reference sequence). With 2 bases removed from V and 5 bases from J, the gap between germline ends came to 18 bases. The length of the CDR3 is 15 residues. The CDR3 DNA reads as TGTGCCTGGAGTCTAAGGTTTCAGGGCCGGGAGACCCAGTACTTC. Translated: CAWSLRFQGRETQYF. The entire variable domain, with the rest obtained from reference TRBV30 and TRBJ2-5, is as follows: SQTIHQWPATLVQPVGSPLSLECTVEGTSNPNLYWYRQAAGRGLQLLFYSVGIGQISSEVPQNLSASRPQDRQFILSSKKLLLSDSGFYLCAWSLRFQGRETQYFGPGTRLLVL.

This clone has just a few counts. This chain joins TRBV7-8 and TRBJ2-3, with TRBD2 identical over 14 bases. Trimming at V came to 5 bases and at J to 0 bases, leaving 7 bases not matched to a gene. This CDR3 comprises 18 residues. Germline CDR1 reads SGHVS; CDR2 reads FQNEAQ. The CDR3 DNA sequence: TGTGCCAGCAGCGCCGGGACTAGCGGGGGCACTAGCACAGATACGCAGTATTTT. Residues: CASSAGTSGGTSTDTQYF.

In its sample, this clone was seen a few times. The chain links TRBV6-1 to TRBJ2-5; possible D gene TRBD1, 5 bases. V lost 3 bases to trimming and J lost 1 base, with 9 bases between them. Germline-derived CDR1 and CDR2 are MNHNS and SASEGT. This CDR3 is built from 14 residues. CDR3 loop: CASSEQGSQETQYF. The CDR3 nucleotides are TGTGCCAGCAGTGAGCAGGGCAGCCAAGAGACCCAGTACTTC.

The chain joins TRBV7-2 to TRBJ2-5, with a tentative D call TRBD2 (6 bases). The germline V and J ends were trimmed by 1 base and 4 bases, with 16 bases remaining between them. Germline loops: CDR1 SGHTA, CDR2 FQGNSA. This CDR3 region has 16 residues. The CDR3 bases are TGTGCCAGCAGCTTAGAGCAAAGGCGGGGACGAGAGACCCAGTACTTC. Its protein is CASSLEQRRGRETQYF.

This clone was picked up a small number of times. The chain is built from TRBV11-2 and TRBJ2-7, with a tentative D call TRBD1 (5 bases). This CDR3 spans 15 amino acids. Trimming left V 1 base short and J 2 bases short, with 12 bases between. From germline, CDR1 is SGHAT and CDR2 FQNNGV. The CDR3 reads CASSLVGQGPYEQYF. CDR3 DNA sequence: TGTGCCAGCAGCTTAGTCGGCCAGGGTCCCTACGAGCAGTACTTC.

In its sample, this clone was seen a few times. As DNA, the CDR3 is TGTGCCAGCGGCAGGAATTCTGGGGCCAACGTCCTGACTTTC. Its translation: CASGRNSGANVLTF. The rearrangement joins TRBV7-3 to TRBJ2-6; no clear D. This CDR3 has 14 residues. Trimming left V 8 bases short and J 1 base short, with 9 bases between. CDR1 is SGHTA and CDR2 is FQGTGA in the germline V gene. The complete variable domain, with remaining parts taken from reference TRBV7-3 and TRBJ2-6, reads GAGVSQTPSNKVTEKGKYVELRCDPISGHTALYWYRQSLGQGPEFLIYFQGTGAADDSGLPNDRFFAVRPEGSVSTLKIQRTERGDSAVYLCASGRNSGANVLTFGAGSRLTVL.

This clone was detected a few times. Its ends do not fully match the called genes, so a read error is possible. The J gene is TRBJ2-3, the V gene TRBV30; perhaps TRBD2 as D (6 bases). The CDR3 runs to 15 residues. Germline CDR1 reads GTSNPN; CDR2 reads SVGIG (reference sequence). CDR3 in amino acids: CARSVETGETDTQYF. The CDR3, as DNA: TGTGCCCGGAGTGTAGAAACGGGGGAGACAGATACGCAGTATTTT. Filled out from reference TRBV30 and TRBJ2-3, the complete variable domain reads SQTIHQWPATLVQPVGSPLSLECTVEGTSNPNLYWYRQAAGRGLQLLFYSVGIGQISSEVPQNLSASRPQDRQFILSSKKLLLSDSGFYLCARSVETGETDTQYFGPGTRLTVL.

The chain uses TRBV6-8 and TRBJ2-2; D is perhaps TRBD2 (6 bases). The germline V gene encodes CDR1 MNHGY and CDR2 SAAAGT. V lost 10 bases to trimming and J lost 2 bases, with 14 bases between them. The CDR3 is 14 amino acids. The CDR3 protein is CAILGAGNTGELFF. CDR3 in DNA: TGTGCCATCCTCGGAGCGGGTAACACCGGGGAGCTGTTTTTT.

V and J are TRBV29-1 and TRBJ1-5; TRBD1 matches 9 bases. Germline V CDR1 and CDR2: SQVTM, ANQGSEA. The CDR3 is made up of 15 amino acids. The V segment lost 7 bases and the J segment 5 bases; nucleotides outside the gene matches: 12. The CDR3 protein is CSAILSGTGYQPQHF. As DNA, the CDR3 is TGCAGCGCCATCCTCTCCGGGACAGGGTATCAGCCCCAGCATTTT.

There are a few counts of this clone. V usage is TRBV5-1 and J usage is TRBJ1-2; tentative D call: TRBD1 (6 bases). Looked up from germline, CDR1 is SGHRS and CDR2 is YFSETQ. The CDR3 runs to 14 residues. V was clipped by 0 bases and J by 8 bases, with 14 bases between them. For the CDR3, the DNA is TGCGCCAGCAGCTTGGGGACAGCAAATGTGGGCTACACCTTC. Its translation is CASSLGTANVGYTF.

This clone was detected only a few times. V usage is TRBV9 and J usage is TRBJ2-5; 11 bases fit TRBD2. The CDR3 covers 14 residues. Losses at the gene ends were 2 bases for V and 4 bases for J; bases not matched to a gene: 1. The germline CDR1 and CDR2 sequences are SGDLS and YYNGEE. The CDR3 sequence: CASSVGTSGETQYF. The CDR3 coding sequence is TGTGCCAGCAGCGTCGGGACTAGCGGAGAGACCCAGTACTTC.

A few counts support this clone. V and J are TRBV7-9 and TRBJ1-2, with a tentative D call TRBD1 (6 bases). Germline V gene sequence: CDR1 SEHNR, CDR2 FQNEAQ (reference sequence). V lost 5 bases and J lost 5, with 12 bases in between. The CDR3 is 13 residues long. The CDR3 sequence is CASSAQGPYGYTF. The CDR3 region has the DNA TGTGCCAGCAGCGCCCAGGGGCCGTATGGCTACACCTTC.

The table lists this clone with many counts. V gene TRBV4-2 combines with J gene TRBJ2-1; D is undetermined. Deletions cut 4 bases from V and 2 bases from J, with 15 bases between. The CDR3 has 16 residues. Germline values: CDR1 LGHNA, CDR2 YNFKEQ. In DNA form, the CDR3 reads TGTGCCAGCAGCCGCCAGCCGGCAGGCCCCTACAATGAGCAGTTCTTC. Protein product: CASSRQPAGPYNEQFF.

The chain couples TRBV7-3 to TRBJ2-3; D not resolved. V lost 5 bases and J lost 5, with 14 bases in between. This CDR3 contains 14 residues. CDR1 and CDR2 from the germline V gene are SGHTA and FQGTGA. The CDR3 reads CASSLQPTGDTQYF. CDR3 nucleotide sequence: TGTGCCAGCAGCCTCCAACCTACGGGAGATACGCAGTATTTT.

The V and J genes are TRBV11-2 and TRBJ2-6; 9 bases agree with TRBD1. Germline V gives CDR1 SGHAT, CDR2 FQNNGV. The CDR3 spans 18 residues. The ends lost 5 bases at V and 2 bases at J; junction bases unmatched: 10. The DNA of the CDR3 is TGTGCCAGCAGCCCGGCGGGACAGGGTCTCCCTGGGGCCAACGTCCTGACTTTC. It specifies CASSPAGQGLPGANVLTF.

This clone was observed a few times. The chain recombines TRBV5-1 with TRBJ1-1; D unresolved. Trimming removed 4 bases at V and 0 bases at J, with 13 bases between. Germline V gene sequence: CDR1 SGHRS, CDR2 YFSETQ. The CDR3 is 15 residues long. The CDR3: CASSPREGMNTEAFF. The CDR3 DNA reads as TGCGCCAGCAGCCCCCGGGAGGGTATGAACACTGAAGCTTTCTTT.

In this sample, this clone turned up a few times. The genes are TRBV18 and TRBJ1-1, with D perhaps TRBD1 (5 bases). The ends were cut back, 3 bases at V and 7 bases at J, with 21 bases in the middle. The CDR3 loop spans 16 amino acids. Germline lookup yields CDR1 KGHSH and CDR2 LQKENI. CDR3 protein: CASSPLGTPSGGEAFF. The CDR3 region has the DNA TGTGCCAGCTCACCTCTTGGGACCCCATCCGGGGGTGAAGCTTTCTTT.

This clone came up a few times. The CDR3 coding sequence is TGTGCCAGCAGCCAGGGACTAACCACAGATACGCAGTATTTT. This translates into CASSQGLTTDTQYF. The chain combines TRBV7-2 with TRBJ2-3; 7 nucleotides align to TRBD2. In germline, CDR1 is SGHTA, CDR2 FQGNSA. The CDR3 consists of 14 residues. J was trimmed by 2 bases and V by 5 bases; bases with no gene match: 4. The variable domain in full, completed from reference TRBV7-2 and TRBJ2-3, reads GAGVSQSPSNKVTEKGKDVELRCDPISGHTALYWYRQSLGQGLEFLIYFQGNSAPDKSGLPSDRFSAERTGGSVSTLTIQRTQQEDSAVYLCASSQGLTTDTQYFGPGTRLTVL.

Many counts were recorded for this clone. The rearrangement joins TRBV7-2 to TRBJ2-1; TRBD2 matches at 14 bases. CDR3 size: 18 residues. J gave up 5 bases and V 6 bases, and 12 bases lay outside the gene matches. Germline CDR1 SGHTA, CDR2 FQGNSA. This chain's CDR3 is CASRSKGTSGSTHNEQFF. The CDR3 DNA is TGTGCCAGCAGGTCAAAAGGGACTAGCGGGAGTACCCACAATGAGCAGTTCTTC.

This clone was counted between two and nine times. This chain uses TRBV29-1 with TRBJ2-3; unclear D gene. The CDR3 has 14 residues. Germline lookup yields CDR1 SQVTM and CDR2 ANQGSEA. The germline V and J ends were trimmed by 1 base and 4 bases, with 12 bases remaining between them. The CDR3: CSVEVPQAPDTQYF. CDR3 coding DNA: TGCAGCGTTGAAGTACCCCAAGCCCCAGATACGCAGTATTTT.

As to this clone: One end of the junction does not line up with germline, which may come from a read error. The V call is TRBV7-6, the J call TRBJ1-6; TRBD1 matches at 7 bases. Germline-derived CDR1 and CDR2 are SGHVS and FNYEAQ. The CDR3 is made up of 14 amino acids. The CDR3 loop reads CASRSRGLDSPLHF. In DNA, the CDR3 is TGTGCTAGCAGGTCAAGGGGGCTGGATTCACCCCTCCACTTT.

This clone was seen a few times. The rearrangement joins TRBV6-1 to TRBJ2-3, with D possibly being TRBD1 (6 bases). The CDR3 length is 15 residues. Germline V lookup: CDR1 MNHNS, CDR2 SASEGT. V was shortened by 1 base and J by 1 base, with 9 bases between the two germline ends. The CDR3 loop is CASSEVAGGTDTQYF. In nucleotides, the CDR3 is TGTGCCAGCAGTGAAGTGGCAGGGGGCACAGATACGCAGTATTTT.

The chain uses TRBV30 and TRBJ1-5; a weak D match, TRBD1 (5 bases). Germline CDR1 GTSNPN, CDR2 SVGIG (reference sequence). The V end was cut by 2 bases, the J end by 3 bases, with 8 bases between. The CDR3 has 13 residues. Written as DNA, the CDR3 is TGTGCCTGGAGTATCAGGGACAATCAGCCCCAGCATTTT. Its translation: CAWSIRDNQPQHF.